Following are 26 T cell receptor beta chains from one sample sequenced in a study of identifying expanded T cells in peripheral blood. The data were produced by immunoSEQ multiplex PCR, yet TCRdb's version contains in-frame clones alone and is incomplete. The sample contains roughly 82,000 clones, approximately 84% of which appear only once. Specimen: blood. The receptors come from a person aged 18-69 years in good health.

The V gene is TRBV2, the J gene TRBJ2-1, with D perhaps given as TRBD1 or TRBD2 (6 bases each). The CDR3 has 13 amino acids. The germline CDR1 and CDR2 sequences are SNHLY and FYNNEI. Between the trimmed V and J ends, which lost 7 bases and 6 bases, there was a span of 13 bases. This chain's CDR3 is CASNSQGLNEQFF. The CDR3 nucleotides read TGTGCCAGCAATTCACAGGGACTCAATGAGCAGTTCTTC.

This rearrangement joins TRBV28 to TRBJ1-2, with D unresolved. V shed 2 bases and J shed 4 bases, with 8 bases lying between them. In germline, CDR1 is MDHEN, CDR2 SYDVKM. This CDR3 has 13 residues. This chain's CDR3 is CASSLPVTYGYTF. CDR3 DNA: TGTGCCAGCAGTTTACCAGTTACCTATGGCTACACCTTC.

The J gene is TRBJ2-7, the V gene TRBV6-5; 7 bases map to TRBD1. The V gene's germline CDR1 is MNHEY and CDR2 SVGAGI. V lost 6 bases, J lost 4 bases, and 6 bases stayed unmatched. The CDR3 sequence is 13 residues long. CDR3: CASRDTGEYEQYF. In DNA form, the CDR3 reads TGTGCCAGCAGAGATACAGGGGAGTACGAGCAGTACTTC.

The chain joins TRBV9 to TRBJ2-5, with TRBD1 matching 7 bases. After removal of 4 bases from V and 5 bases from J, the junction contained 11 bases not matched to a gene. CDR1 is SGDLS, CDR2 YYNGEE, per germline. CDR3 size: 15 residues. The CDR3 DNA sequence: TGTGCCAGCAGCCCCCAACAGGGGATGGGGGAGACCCAGTACTTC. Translated: CASSPQQGMGETQYF.

The V call is TRBV18, the J call TRBJ1-2, with 12 positions matching TRBD1. With 6 bases clipped from V and 8 bases from J, the junction kept 10 bases outside the gene matches. Germline-derived CDR1 and CDR2 are KGHSH and LQKENI. The CDR3 spans 15 residues. CDR3 protein: CASSSGTGGAAGYTF. The CDR3 DNA reads as TGTGCCAGCTCTTCAGGGACAGGGGGCGCGGCCGGCTACACCTTC.

The V gene is TRBV7-3, the J gene TRBJ2-7, with 8 bases fitting TRBD2. CDR3 length equals 15 residues. The J segment lost 6 bases and the V segment lost 5 bases, leaving 12 bases of the junction unmatched. CDR1 is SGHTA, CDR2 FQGTGA, per germline. The CDR3 reads CASSNLAGREGEQYF. Written as DNA, the CDR3 is TGTGCCAGCAGCAACTTAGCGGGACGGGAAGGCGAGCAGTACTTC.

The V gene is TRBV19, the J gene TRBJ1-4; 9 nucleotides agree with TRBD1. Germline V gives CDR1 LNHDA, CDR2 SQIVND (reference sequence). Germline trimming cut 6 bases from V and 5 bases from J; bases unmatched to any gene: 4. CDR3 size: 14 residues. CDR3 residues: CASSRDRVNEKLFF. CDR3 bases: TGTGCCAGTAGCCGGGACAGGGTGAATGAAAAACTGTTTTTT. The whole variable domain, remainder taken from reference TRBV19 and TRBJ1-4, is DGGITQSPKYLFRKEGQNVTLSCEQNLNHDAMYWYRQDPGQGLRLIYYSQIVNDFQKGDIAEGYSVSREKKESFPLTVTSAQKNPTAFYLCASSRDRVNEKLFFGSGTQLSVL.

This chain links TRBV5-5 with TRBJ1-3; 7 bases fit TRBD1. Germline CDR1 reads SGHKS; CDR2 reads YYEKEE (reference sequence). The CDR3 spans 13 residues. Unmatched junction bases numbered 2, after V lost 0 bases and J lost 8 bases. The CDR3 spells CASSLGQGDTIYF. The CDR3 region has the DNA TGTGCCAGCAGCTTGGGACAGGGAGACACCATATATTTT.

The chain couples TRBV30 to TRBJ1-6, with D uncertain. V lost 5 bases to trimming and J lost 7 bases, with 18 bases between them. The CDR3 is made up of 15 amino acids. Germline assignment: CDR1 GTSNPN and CDR2 SVGIG (reference sequence). The CDR3 region has the DNA TGTGCCTGGTTAAAGGTGGGCAGGCTGAATTCACCCCTCCACTTT. Translated: CAWLKVGRLNSPLHF.

The chain is built from TRBV10-3 and TRBJ1-2, with a weak D call TRBD1 (6 bases). CDR3 length: 16 residues. V lost 3 bases, J lost 3 bases, and 17 bases lay in between. Germline CDR1 reads ENHRY; CDR2 reads SYGVKD. This CDR3 is CAISDSGAPEDYGYTF. The CDR3 nucleotides read TGTGCCATCAGTGACTCAGGGGCCCCCGAGGACTATGGCTACACCTTC.

A single count supports this clone. The genes are TRBV15 and TRBJ1-1; D call uncertain. Per germline, CDR1 LNHNV and CDR2 YYDKDF (reference sequence). The CDR3 has 12 residues. The ends were cut back, 5 bases at V and 6 bases at J, with 10 bases in the middle. The CDR3 region is CATSPPLSEAFF. The CDR3, as DNA: TGTGCCACCAGCCCCCCTCTGTCTGAAGCTTTCTTT.

The chain recombines TRBV28 with TRBJ1-1; D gene uncertain. The CDR3 contains 16 residues. Deletions cut 5 bases from V and 0 bases from J, with 16 bases between. Looked up from germline, CDR1 is MDHEN and CDR2 is SYDVKM. The CDR3 loop is CASSSLTDAMNTEAFF. In DNA form, the CDR3 reads TGTGCCAGCAGTAGCTTGACTGATGCCATGAACACTGAAGCTTTCTTT.

The gene calls are TRBV5-6 and TRBJ1-2; D is unresolved. The CDR3 covers 14 residues. V lost 4 bases and J lost 4, with 14 bases in between. Germline CDR1 reads SGHDT; CDR2 reads YYEEEE. CDR3 DNA sequence: TGTGCCAGCAGCCCCGGACGGGCAGGCTATGGCTACACCTTC. Residues: CASSPGRAGYGYTF.

The V call is TRBV2, the J call TRBJ1-2; the match to TRBD1 covers 11 bases. This CDR3 region has 14 residues. The germline CDR1 and CDR2 sequences are SNHLY and FYNNEI. V was clipped by 6 bases and J by 6 bases; unmatched bases: 6. The CDR3 loop is CASSLEDRGHGYTF. CDR3 DNA: TGTGCCAGCAGCCTGGAGGACAGGGGGCATGGCTACACCTTC.

Written as DNA, the CDR3 is TGTGCCAGCAGCGATCCAGGGGAGGGACTCTATGGCTACACCTTC. Translating it yields CASSDPGEGLYGYTF. J is TRBJ1-2 and V is TRBV28, with D maybe TRBD1 (6 bases). Germline V gene sequence: CDR1 MDHEN, CDR2 SYDVKM. CDR3 length: 15 residues. V was shortened by 6 bases and J by 4 bases, with 18 bases between the two germline ends.

The rearrangement uses TRBV4-3 and TRBJ2-2, with D hard to call. Germline V gene sequence: CDR1 LGHNA, CDR2 YSLEER. The CDR3 is 15 residues long. V was shortened by 1 base and J by 1 base, with 7 bases between the two germline ends. The CDR3 nucleotides read TGCGCCAGCAGCCAAGTTGACCTGAACACCGGGGAGCTGTTTTTT. It specifies CASSQVDLNTGELFF.

CDR3 residues: CASSQTDSPGGADTQYF. Here the CDR3 DNA reads TGTGCCAGCAGTCAAACCGACAGCCCCGGCGGGGCAGATACGCAGTATTTT. The chain joins TRBV28 to TRBJ2-3, with D possibly TRBD2 on 6 matching bases. Germline V gives CDR1 MDHEN, CDR2 SYDVKM. Trimming shortened V by 5 bases and J by 4 bases, and 22 bases separated the two germline ends. There are 17 residues in the CDR3.

The chain couples TRBV2 to TRBJ2-7; D tentatively reads TRBD1 or TRBD2 (5 bases each). Germline V gene data show CDR1 as SNHLY and CDR2 as FYNNEI. V was cut by 3 bases and J by 3 bases, with 12 bases left in between. The CDR3 spans 14 residues. This chain's CDR3 is CASSEGPRLYEQYF. Here the CDR3 DNA reads TGTGCCAGCAGTGAGGGACCGCGCCTCTACGAGCAGTACTTC.

This sequence joins TRBV7-9 and TRBJ2-7; a weak D match, TRBD1 (5 bases). The germline gives CDR1 SEHNR, CDR2 FQNEAQ (reference sequence). CDR3 length: 12 residues. Trimming cost V 4 bases and J 2 bases, with 6 bases left between them. The CDR3 sequence is CASSSQAYEQYF. Here the CDR3 DNA reads TGTGCCAGCAGCTCACAGGCCTACGAGCAGTACTTC.

The chain links TRBV27 to TRBJ2-3, with D unclear. CDR1 MNHEY and CDR2 SMNVEV come from the germline V gene (reference sequence). Trimming stripped 5 bases from V and 1 base from J, with 4 bases between. The CDR3 is 12 amino acids. CDR3 sequence (DNA): TGTGCCAGCAGTAAGGGCACAGATACGCAGTATTTT. Translating gives CASSKGTDTQYF.

This chain links TRBV7-2 with TRBJ2-7; perhaps D is TRBD1 or TRBD2 (5 bases each). Germline V gene sequence: CDR1 SGHTA, CDR2 FQGNSA. CDR3 size: 15 residues. V was pared by 1 base and J by 5 bases, with 15 bases between. This CDR3 reads CASSLVAVGTHEQYF. CDR3 nucleotide sequence: TGTGCCAGCAGCTTAGTCGCGGTAGGGACGCACGAGCAGTACTTC.

The chain combines TRBV7-9 with TRBJ2-7; D is possibly TRBD1 (6 bases). CDR1 and CDR2 (germline): SEHNR, FQNEAQ (reference sequence). V was clipped by 2 bases and J by 0 bases, with 11 bases between them. The CDR3 is 15 residues long. The DNA for the CDR3 is TGTGCCAGCAGCTTACTCCGGGACATCTCCTACGAGCAGTACTTC. It is translated as CASSLLRDISYEQYF.

The J gene is TRBJ2-2, the V gene TRBV7-6, with 13 bases matching TRBD2. This CDR3 has 18 residues. The germline V gene encodes CDR1 SGHVS and CDR2 FNYEAQ. The junction had 10 bases not matched to a gene; V was cut back by 4 bases and J by 5 bases. DNA for the CDR3: TGTGCCAGCAGCTCAAGGACTAGCGGGAGTGGAGATACCGGGGAGCTGTTTTTT. Its translation is CASSSRTSGSGDTGELFF.

This clone was observed many times. CDR3 residues: CASSQSHRGSEQFF. For the CDR3, the DNA is TGTGCCAGCAGCCAATCCCACAGGGGGAGTGAGCAGTTCTTC. This chain joins TRBV16 and TRBJ2-1; 8 positions agree with TRBD1. J lost 9 bases, V lost 0 bases, and 4 bases had no gene match. Germline CDR1 KGHSY, CDR2 FQNENV. The CDR3 has 14 amino acids.

The chain carries TRBV28 and TRBJ2-6, with D perhaps matching TRBD2 (6 bases). The V end was cut by 5 bases, the J end by 2 bases, with 16 bases between. This CDR3 contains 17 residues. The V gene's germline CDR1 is MDHEN and CDR2 SYDVKM. The CDR3 sequence is CASSDPLRETGANVLTF. In DNA form, the CDR3 reads TGTGCCAGCAGTGACCCGCTCCGGGAGACTGGGGCCAACGTCCTGACTTTC.

The J gene is TRBJ2-7, the V gene TRBV18; possibly TRBD1 for D (6 bases). CDR3 length: 14 residues. Trimming removed 4 bases from V and 3 bases from J, with 13 bases in between. Germline loops: CDR1 KGHSH, CDR2 LQKENI. The CDR3 sequence is CASSQQGSYYEQYF. In nucleotides, the CDR3 is TGTGCCAGCTCACAACAGGGATCTTACTACGAGCAGTACTTC.